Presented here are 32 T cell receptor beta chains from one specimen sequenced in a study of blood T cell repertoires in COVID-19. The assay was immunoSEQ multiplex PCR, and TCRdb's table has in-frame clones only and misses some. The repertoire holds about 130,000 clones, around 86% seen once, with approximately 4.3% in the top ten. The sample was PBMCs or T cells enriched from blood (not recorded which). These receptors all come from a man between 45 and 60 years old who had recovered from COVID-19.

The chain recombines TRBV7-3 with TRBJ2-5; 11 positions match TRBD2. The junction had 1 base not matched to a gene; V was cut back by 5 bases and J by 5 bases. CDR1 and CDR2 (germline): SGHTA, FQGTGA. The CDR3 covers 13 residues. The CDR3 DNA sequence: TGTGCCAGCAGCCCTAGCGGGGGGGAGACCCAGTACTTC. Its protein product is CASSPSGGETQYF. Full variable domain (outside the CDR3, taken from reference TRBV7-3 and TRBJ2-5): GAGVSQTPSNKVTEKGKYVELRCDPISGHTALYWYRQSLGQGPEFLIYFQGTGAADDSGLPNDRFFAVRPEGSVSTLKIQRTERGDSAVYLCASSPSGGETQYFGPGTRLLVL.

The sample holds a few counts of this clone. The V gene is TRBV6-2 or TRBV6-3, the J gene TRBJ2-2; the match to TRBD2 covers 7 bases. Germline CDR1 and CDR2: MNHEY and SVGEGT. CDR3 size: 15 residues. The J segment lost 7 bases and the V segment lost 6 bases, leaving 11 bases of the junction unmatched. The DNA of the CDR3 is TGTGCCAGCAGCGAGGGACTAAGAGTAGGCGGGGAGCTGTTTTTT. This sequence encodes CASSEGLRVGGELFF.

The chain's CDR3 is CASSLGPLSGNTIYF. The DNA for the CDR3 is TGTGCCAGCAGTTTGGGCCCCTTATCTGGAAACACCATATATTTT. J is TRBJ1-3 and V is TRBV28, with D uncertain. The CDR3 is 15 residues long. V was trimmed by 3 bases and J by 1 base, leaving 10 bases between them. The germline V gene encodes CDR1 MDHEN and CDR2 SYDVKM.

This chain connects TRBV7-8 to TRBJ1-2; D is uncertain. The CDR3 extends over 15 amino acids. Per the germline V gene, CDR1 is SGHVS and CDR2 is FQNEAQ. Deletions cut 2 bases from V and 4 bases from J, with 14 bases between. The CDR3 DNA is TGTGCCAGCAGCTTAACACAGCAGGTACCCTATGGCTACACCTTC. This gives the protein CASSLTQQVPYGYTF. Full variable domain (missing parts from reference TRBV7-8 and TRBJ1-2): GAGVSQSPRYKVAKRGQDVALRCDPISGHVSLFWYQQALGQGPEFLTYFQNEAQLDKSGLPSDRFFAERPEGSVSTLKIQRTQQEDSAVYLCASSLTQQVPYGYTFGSGTRLTVV.

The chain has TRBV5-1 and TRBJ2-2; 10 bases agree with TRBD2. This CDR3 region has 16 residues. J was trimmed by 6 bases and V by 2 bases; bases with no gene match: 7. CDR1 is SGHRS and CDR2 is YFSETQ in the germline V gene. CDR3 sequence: CASSLRAGGRSGELFF. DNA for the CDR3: TGCGCCAGCAGCTTACGAGCGGGGGGGCGTTCCGGGGAGCTGTTTTTT.

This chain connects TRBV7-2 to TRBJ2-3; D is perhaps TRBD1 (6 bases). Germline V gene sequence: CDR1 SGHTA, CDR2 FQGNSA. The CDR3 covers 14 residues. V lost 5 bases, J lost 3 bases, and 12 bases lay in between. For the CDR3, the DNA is TGTGCCAGCAGCCCGGACAGTTATACAGATACGCAGTATTTT. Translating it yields CASSPDSYTDTQYF.

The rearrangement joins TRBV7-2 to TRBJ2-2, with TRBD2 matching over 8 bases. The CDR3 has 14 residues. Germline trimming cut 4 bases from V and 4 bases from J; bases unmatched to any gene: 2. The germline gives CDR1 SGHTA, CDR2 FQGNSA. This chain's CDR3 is CASSYLAGTGELFF. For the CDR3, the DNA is TGTGCCAGCAGCTACCTAGCGGGCACCGGGGAGCTGTTTTTT.

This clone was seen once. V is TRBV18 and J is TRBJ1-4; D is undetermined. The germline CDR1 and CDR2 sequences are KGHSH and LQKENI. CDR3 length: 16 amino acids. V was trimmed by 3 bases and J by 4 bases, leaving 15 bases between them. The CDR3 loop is CASSPYSGRLNEKLFF. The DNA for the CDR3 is TGTGCCAGCTCACCGTACTCTGGCAGGCTTAATGAAAAACTGTTTTTT.

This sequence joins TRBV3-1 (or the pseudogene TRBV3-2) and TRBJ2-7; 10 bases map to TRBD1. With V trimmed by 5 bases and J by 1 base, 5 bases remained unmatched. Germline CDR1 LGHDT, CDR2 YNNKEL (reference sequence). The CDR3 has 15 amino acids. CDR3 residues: CASSVRTGGSYEQYV. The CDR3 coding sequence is TGTGCCAGCAGCGTACGGACAGGGGGGTCCTACGAGCAGTACGTC.

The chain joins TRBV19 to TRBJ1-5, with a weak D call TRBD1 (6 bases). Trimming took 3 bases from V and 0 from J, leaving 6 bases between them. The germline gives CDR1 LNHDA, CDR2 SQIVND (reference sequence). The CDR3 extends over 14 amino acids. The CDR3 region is CASSMTGSNQPQHF. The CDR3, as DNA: TGTGCCAGTAGTATGACAGGTAGCAATCAGCCCCAGCATTTT.

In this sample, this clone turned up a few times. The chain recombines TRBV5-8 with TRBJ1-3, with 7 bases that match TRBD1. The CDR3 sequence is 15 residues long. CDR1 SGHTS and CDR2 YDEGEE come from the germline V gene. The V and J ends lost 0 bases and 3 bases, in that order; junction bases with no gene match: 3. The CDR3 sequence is CASSLEGAIGNTIYF. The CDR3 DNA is TGTGCCAGCAGCTTGGAGGGGGCAATTGGAAACACCATATATTTT.

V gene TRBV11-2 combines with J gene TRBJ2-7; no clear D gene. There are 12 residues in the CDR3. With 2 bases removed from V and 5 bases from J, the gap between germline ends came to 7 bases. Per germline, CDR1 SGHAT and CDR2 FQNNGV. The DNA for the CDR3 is TGTGCCAGCAGCTTAAACAGTCACGAGCAGTACGTC. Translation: CASSLNSHEQYV.

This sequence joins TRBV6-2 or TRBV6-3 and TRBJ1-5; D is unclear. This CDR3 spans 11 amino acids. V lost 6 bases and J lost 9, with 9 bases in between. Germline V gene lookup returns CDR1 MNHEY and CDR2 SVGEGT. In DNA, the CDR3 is TGTGCCAGCAGCGCTTCGGGGCCCCAGCATTTT. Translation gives CASSASGPQHF.

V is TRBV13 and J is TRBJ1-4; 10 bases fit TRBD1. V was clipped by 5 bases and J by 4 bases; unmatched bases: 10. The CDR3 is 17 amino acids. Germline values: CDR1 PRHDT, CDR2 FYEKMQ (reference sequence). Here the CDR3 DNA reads TGTGCCAGCAGCGCCGGGACAGGGGACCCTTTTAATGAAAAACTGTTTTTT. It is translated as CASSAGTGDPFNEKLFF.

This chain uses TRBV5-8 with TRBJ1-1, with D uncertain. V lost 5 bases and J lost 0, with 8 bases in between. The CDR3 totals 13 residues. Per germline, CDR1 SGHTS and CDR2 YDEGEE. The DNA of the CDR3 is TGTGCCAGCAGTCGACACCTGAACACTGAAGCTTTCTTT. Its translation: CASSRHLNTEAFF.

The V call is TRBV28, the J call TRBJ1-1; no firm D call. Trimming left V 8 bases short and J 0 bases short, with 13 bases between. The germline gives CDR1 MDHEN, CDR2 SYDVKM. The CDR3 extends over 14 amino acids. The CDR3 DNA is TGTGCCAGCCGAGGGTTTTTTATGAACACTGAAGCTTTCTTT. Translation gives CASRGFFMNTEAFF. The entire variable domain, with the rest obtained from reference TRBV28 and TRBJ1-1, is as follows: DVKVTQSSRYLVKRTGEKVFLECVQDMDHENMFWYRQDPGLGLRLIYFSYDVKMKEKGDIPEGYSVSREKKERFSLILESASTNQTSMYLCASRGFFMNTEAFFGQGTRLTVV.

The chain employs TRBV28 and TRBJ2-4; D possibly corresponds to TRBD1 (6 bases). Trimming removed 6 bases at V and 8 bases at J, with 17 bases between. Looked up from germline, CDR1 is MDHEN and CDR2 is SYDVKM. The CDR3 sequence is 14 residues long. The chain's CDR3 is CASRQILRGDIQYF. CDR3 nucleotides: TGTGCCAGCAGGCAAATACTCAGGGGAGACATTCAGTACTTC. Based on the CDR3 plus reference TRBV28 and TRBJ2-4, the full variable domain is DVKVTQSSRYLVKRTGEKVFLECVQDMDHENMFWYRQDPGLGLRLIYFSYDVKMKEKGDIPEGYSVSREKKERFSLILESASTNQTSMYLCASRQILRGDIQYFGAGTRLSVL.

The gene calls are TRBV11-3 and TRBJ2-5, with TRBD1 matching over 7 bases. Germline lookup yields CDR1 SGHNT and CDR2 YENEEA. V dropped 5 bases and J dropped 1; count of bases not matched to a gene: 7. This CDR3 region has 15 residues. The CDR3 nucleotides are TGTGCCAGCAGCCTCCGACAGGGTAGCCAAGAGACCCAGTACTTC. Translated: CASSLRQGSQETQYF.

CDR3 nucleotides: TGTGCTAGTTCGCCCGGCGCGGGAGGAGTCGGGGAGCTGTTTTTT. Its protein is CASSPGAGGVGELFF. The gene calls are TRBV12-5 and TRBJ2-2; 8 nucleotides agree with TRBD2. The CDR3 covers 15 residues. Germline trimming cut 8 bases from V and 7 bases from J; bases unmatched to any gene: 12. Looked up from germline, CDR1 is LGHNT and CDR2 is FRNRAP.

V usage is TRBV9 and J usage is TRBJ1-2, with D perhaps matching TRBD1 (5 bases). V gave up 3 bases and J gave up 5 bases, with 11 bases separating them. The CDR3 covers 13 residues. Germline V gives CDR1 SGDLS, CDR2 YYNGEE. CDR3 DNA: TGTGCCAGCAGCGCCCAGGGAAGGTATGGCTACACCTTC. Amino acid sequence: CASSAQGRYGYTF.

The CDR3 region has the DNA TGTGCCAGCAGCTTATCAAACACAGAGAACACTGAAGCTTTCTTT. It is translated as CASSLSNTENTEAFF. This chain joins TRBV7-3 and TRBJ1-1, with no clear D. The V gene's germline CDR1 is SGHTA and CDR2 FQGTGA. Trimming pared 2 bases from V and 1 base from J, leaving 11 bases between. The CDR3 sequence is 15 residues long.

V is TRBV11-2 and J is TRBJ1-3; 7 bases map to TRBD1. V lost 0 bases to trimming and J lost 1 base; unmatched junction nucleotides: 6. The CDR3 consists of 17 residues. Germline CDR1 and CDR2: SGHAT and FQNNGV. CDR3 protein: CASSLDLQGVSGNTIYF. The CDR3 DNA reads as TGTGCCAGCAGCTTAGATCTTCAGGGGGTATCTGGAAACACCATATATTTT.

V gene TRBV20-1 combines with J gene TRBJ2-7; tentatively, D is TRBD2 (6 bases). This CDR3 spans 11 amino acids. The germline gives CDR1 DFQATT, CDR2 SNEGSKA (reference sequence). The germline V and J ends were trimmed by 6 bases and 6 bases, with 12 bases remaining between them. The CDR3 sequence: CSALGGAEQYV. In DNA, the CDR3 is TGCAGTGCCCTGGGGGGAGCCGAGCAGTACGTC.

DNA for the CDR3: TGTGCCAGCAGGGAGCGGAGGGGTACCGGGGAGCTGTTTTTT. Translated: CASRERRGTGELFF. The chain recombines TRBV6-5 with TRBJ2-2; D may be TRBD2 (6 bases). CDR1 is MNHEY, CDR2 SVGAGI, per germline. The CDR3 has 14 amino acids. Trimming stripped 6 bases from V and 5 bases from J, with 13 bases between.

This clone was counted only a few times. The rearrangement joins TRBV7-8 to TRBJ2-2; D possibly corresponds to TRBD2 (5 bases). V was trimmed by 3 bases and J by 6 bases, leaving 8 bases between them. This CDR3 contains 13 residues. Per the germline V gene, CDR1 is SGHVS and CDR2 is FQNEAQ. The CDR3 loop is CASSFRESGELFF. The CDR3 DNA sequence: TGTGCCAGCAGCTTCCGGGAATCCGGGGAGCTGTTTTTT.

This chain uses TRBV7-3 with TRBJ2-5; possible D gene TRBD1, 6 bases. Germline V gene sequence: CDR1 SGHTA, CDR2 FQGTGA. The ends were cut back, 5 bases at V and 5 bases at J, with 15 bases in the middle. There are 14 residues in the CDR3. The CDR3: CASSPQGWLETQYF. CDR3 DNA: TGTGCCAGCAGCCCCCAGGGGTGGTTGGAGACCCAGTACTTC.

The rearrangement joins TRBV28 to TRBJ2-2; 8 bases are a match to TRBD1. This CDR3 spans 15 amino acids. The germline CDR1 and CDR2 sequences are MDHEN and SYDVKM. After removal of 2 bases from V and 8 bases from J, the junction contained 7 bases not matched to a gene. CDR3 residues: CASSLHRTGRGELFF. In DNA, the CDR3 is TGTGCCAGCAGTTTACACAGGACAGGGCGTGGGGAGCTGTTTTTT.

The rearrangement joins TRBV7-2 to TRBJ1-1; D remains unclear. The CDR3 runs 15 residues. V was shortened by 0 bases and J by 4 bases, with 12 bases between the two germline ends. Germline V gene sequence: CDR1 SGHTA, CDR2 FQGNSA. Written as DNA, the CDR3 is TGTGCCAGCAGCTTAGCCCTCTCCACTGGCACTGAAGCTTTCTTT. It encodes CASSLALSTGTEAFF.

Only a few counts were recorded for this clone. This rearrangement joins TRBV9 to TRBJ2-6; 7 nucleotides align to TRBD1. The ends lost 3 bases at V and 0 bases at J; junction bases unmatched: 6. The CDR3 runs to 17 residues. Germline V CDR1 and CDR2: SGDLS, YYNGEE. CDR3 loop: CASSATGTRSGANVLTF. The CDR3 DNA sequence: TGTGCCAGCAGCGCGACAGGGACACGCTCTGGGGCCAACGTCCTGACTTTC.

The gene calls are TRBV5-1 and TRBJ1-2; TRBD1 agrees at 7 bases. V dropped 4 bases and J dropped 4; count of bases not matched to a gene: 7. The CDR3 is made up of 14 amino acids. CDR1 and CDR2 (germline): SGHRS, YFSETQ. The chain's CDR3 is CASSPTAGGYGYTF. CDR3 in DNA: TGCGCCAGCAGCCCGACGGCAGGGGGCTATGGCTACACCTTC.

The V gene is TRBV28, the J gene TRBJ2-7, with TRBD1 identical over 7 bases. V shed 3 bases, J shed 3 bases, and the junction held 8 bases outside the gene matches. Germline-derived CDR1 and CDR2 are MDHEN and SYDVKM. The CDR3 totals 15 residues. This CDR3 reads CASSFLGTVGYEQYF. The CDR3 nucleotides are TGTGCCAGCAGTTTCCTCGGGACAGTTGGCTACGAGCAGTACTTC. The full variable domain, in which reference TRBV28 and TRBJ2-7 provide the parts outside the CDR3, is DVKVTQSSRYLVKRTGEKVFLECVQDMDHENMFWYRQDPGLGLRLIYFSYDVKMKEKGDIPEGYSVSREKKERFSLILESASTNQTSMYLCASSFLGTVGYEQYFGPGTRLTVT.

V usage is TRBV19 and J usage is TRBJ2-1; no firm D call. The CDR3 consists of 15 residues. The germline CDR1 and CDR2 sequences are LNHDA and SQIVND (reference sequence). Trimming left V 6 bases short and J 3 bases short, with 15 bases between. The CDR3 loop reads CASSLRERVYNEQFF. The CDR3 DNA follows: TGTGCCAGTAGCCTACGTGAGCGAGTCTACAATGAGCAGTTCTTC. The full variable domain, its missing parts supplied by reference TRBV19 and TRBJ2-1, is DGGITQSPKYLFRKEGQNVTLSCEQNLNHDAMYWYRQDPGQGLRLIYYSQIVNDFQKGDIAEGYSVSREKKESFPLTVTSAQKNPTAFYLCASSLRERVYNEQFFGPGTRLTVL.